What follows are 6 T cell receptor beta chains derived from one specimen sequenced in a study of OX40 agonist ivuxolimab in advanced cancers. The repertoire was sequenced with immunoSEQ multiplex PCR; TCRdb's copy has only in-frame clones and lacks some. The sample lists tens of thousands of clones, about 86% seen once, with 1.5% to 2% in the top ten. Sample: CD4+ or CD8+ T cells sorted from blood, taken in a trial of the OX40 agonist ivuxolimab. Receptors were obtained from an adult with an advanced solid tumor such as melanoma, head and neck, liver or kidney cancer.

V usage is TRBV5-4 and J usage is TRBJ2-3, with 7 bases that match TRBD1. V lost 4 bases, J lost 1 base, and 12 bases stayed unmatched. This CDR3 comprises 17 residues. CDR1 is SGHNT, CDR2 YYREEE, per germline (reference sequence). DNA of the CDR3: TGTGCCAGCAGCGCCCCGGGACAGAGGACAGGCACAGATACGCAGTATTTT. It encodes CASSAPGQRTGTDTQYF.

The chain uses TRBV28 and TRBJ1-1; 7 nucleotides match TRBD1. Trimming cost V 4 bases and J 4 bases; bases outside gene matches: 15. This CDR3 has 17 amino acids. CDR1 is MDHEN, CDR2 SYDVKM, per germline. The CDR3 spells CASSSLGRQGESTEAFF. In DNA, the CDR3 is TGTGCCAGCAGTTCCCTGGGCCGTCAGGGGGAGAGCACTGAAGCTTTCTTT.

J is TRBJ2-7 and V is TRBV11-2, with D possibly called TRBD1 or TRBD2 (5 bases each). The CDR3 runs to 15 residues. CDR1 and CDR2 (germline): SGHAT, FQNNGV. Trimming took off 3 bases at V and 6 bases at J, with 18 bases between the two ends. The CDR3 bases are TGTGCCAGCAGCTTGGGGGTGGGGCGCCTTGGCGAGCAGTACTTC. As protein: CASSLGVGRLGEQYF.

The DNA for the CDR3 is TGTGCCAGCAGCTTTACAGGGTTGGCGGGAAACACCATATATTTT. Its translation is CASSFTGLAGNTIYF. The chain links TRBV7-9 to TRBJ1-3, with D perhaps TRBD1 (6 bases). Germline values: CDR1 SEHNR, CDR2 FQNEAQ (reference sequence). The CDR3 consists of 15 residues. The ends were cut back, 3 bases at V and 4 bases at J, with 13 bases in the middle.

CDR3 sequence reads: CASSQVLAGTGDTQYF. The DNA for the CDR3 is TGCGCCAGCAGCCAAGTACTAGCGGGGACGGGCGATACGCAGTATTTT. This chain links TRBV4-3 with TRBJ2-3, with 10 positions matching TRBD2. Germline V gene sequence: CDR1 LGHNA, CDR2 YSLEER. CDR3 length equals 16 residues. Germline trimming cut 1 base from V and 6 bases from J; bases unmatched to any gene: 7.

The chain joins TRBV13 to TRBJ2-2; D not certain. CDR1 PRHDT and CDR2 FYEKMQ come from the germline V gene (reference sequence). The CDR3 consists of 14 residues. Trimming took off 1 base at V and 4 bases at J, with 7 bases between the two ends. The CDR3 region is CASSLVGLTGELFF. CDR3 DNA: TGTGCCAGCAGCTTAGTGGGCCTCACCGGGGAGCTGTTTTTT.